Listed here are 20 T cell receptor beta chains from one sample, sequenced in a study of blood T cell repertoires in COVID-19 (dated by TCRdb to the early 2020s). Receptor amplification or capture employed the immunoSEQ multiplex PCR assay. TCRdb limited this immuneACCESS table to in-frame rearrangements with V and J called. A share of clones is missing; checked studies link under half to unresolved V genes, and the rest is unexplained. This sample is represented by 250,000 to 350,000 clones; roughly 89% of them were singletons. Of the sample, 3% is held by the ten largest clones. Sample: peripheral blood. These receptor sequences come from a woman younger than 45 with active or convalescent COVID-19.

The sample holds one count of this clone. The rearrangement links TRBV7-2 to TRBJ1-2; D unclear. The CDR3 covers 17 residues. The V end was cut by 0 bases, the J end by 0 bases, with 14 bases between. The germline V gene has CDR1 SGHTA and CDR2 FQGNSA. In DNA form, the CDR3 reads TGTGCCAGCAGCTTAGCAGCTACACAGTATTCTAACTATGGCTACACCTTC. Encoded protein: CASSLAATQYSNYGYTF.

The chain links TRBV7-2 to TRBJ1-2; no clear D. V was cut by 0 bases and J by 8 bases, with 13 bases left in between. This CDR3 is 14 amino acids long. Germline lookup yields CDR1 SGHTA and CDR2 FQGNSA. DNA of the CDR3: TGTGCCAGCAGCTTAGCCGGCGGGCAGAAAGGCTACACCTTC. It yields the protein CASSLAGGQKGYTF.

The chain combines TRBV5-1 with TRBJ2-7; D not resolved. This CDR3 is 13 amino acids long. From germline, CDR1 is SGHRS and CDR2 YFSETQ. V was pared by 0 bases and J by 4 bases, with 8 bases between. The CDR3 DNA follows: TGCGCCAGCAGCTTGGAGTTACAGTACGAGCAGTACTTC. Translated, it gives CASSLELQYEQYF.

The chain couples TRBV5-5 to TRBJ2-7; 7 bases fit TRBD2. Looked up from germline, CDR1 is SGHKS and CDR2 is YYEKEE (reference sequence). Trimming cost V 4 bases and J 3 bases; bases outside gene matches: 10. CDR3 size: 15 residues. CDR3 region: CASSAELATFYEQYF. DNA for the CDR3: TGTGCCAGCAGCGCAGAACTAGCGACCTTCTACGAGCAGTACTTC.

To note about this clone: The sample has other DNA sequences that encode this CDR3 too. The rearrangement joins TRBV5-1 to TRBJ2-7; D perhaps matches TRBD1 (5 bases). The CDR3 length is 13 residues. Germline V lookup: CDR1 SGHRS, CDR2 YFSETQ. V was clipped by 2 bases and J by 1 base, with 7 bases between them. This CDR3 reads CASSFQGSYEQYF. The CDR3, as DNA: TGCGCCAGCAGCTTTCAGGGTTCCTACGAGCAGTACTTC.

V and J are TRBV7-2 and TRBJ2-7, with a weak D call TRBD1 (5 bases). Germline CDR1 SGHTA, CDR2 FQGNSA. The CDR3 runs to 14 residues. V was cut by 0 bases and J by 3 bases, with 9 bases left in between. CDR3: CASSLAGARYEQYF. Written as DNA, the CDR3 is TGTGCCAGCAGCTTAGCAGGGGCCCGCTACGAGCAGTACTTC.

The J gene is TRBJ1-4, the V gene TRBV3-1 (or the pseudogene TRBV3-2); D is uncertain. The CDR3 sequence is 16 residues long. V was trimmed by 4 bases and J by 0 bases, leaving 12 bases between them. CDR1 is LGHDT and CDR2 is YNNKEL in the germline V gene (reference sequence). The DNA of the CDR3 is TGTGCCAGCAGCCGAACGAGCATTACAACTAATGAAAAACTGTTTTTT. Protein: CASSRTSITTNEKLFF.

V gene TRBV18 combines with J gene TRBJ1-2, with 7 bases lining up with TRBD1. CDR3 length: 13 residues. V lost 3 bases to trimming and J lost 4 bases; unmatched junction nucleotides: 2. Germline loops: CDR1 KGHSH, CDR2 LQKENI. CDR3 DNA sequence: TGTGCCAGCTCACCGGACAGGAGCTATGGCTACACCTTC. Protein: CASSPDRSYGYTF. Looking up the rest from reference TRBV18 and TRBJ1-2 gives the full variable domain: NAGVMQNPRHLVRRRGQEARLRCSPMKGHSHVYWYRQLPEEGLKFMVYLQKENIIDESGMPKERFSAEFPKEGPSILRIQQVVRGDSAAYFCASSPDRSYGYTFGSGTRLTVV.

V and J are TRBV7-2 and TRBJ1-6, with 8 positions matching TRBD1. Germline V lookup: CDR1 SGHTA, CDR2 FQGNSA. V was clipped by 5 bases and J by 10 bases; unmatched bases: 13. CDR3 size: 16 residues. CDR3 residues: CASSERQGLRGSPLHF. The CDR3, as DNA: TGTGCCAGCAGCGAGAGACAGGGGCTGAGGGGATCACCCCTCCACTTT.

The rearrangement uses TRBV7-2 and TRBJ2-7; D perhaps matches TRBD1 (5 bases). CDR1 is SGHTA, CDR2 FQGNSA, per germline. The CDR3 covers 15 residues. The V gene lost 5 bases and the J gene lost 2 bases, with 16 bases spanning the gap. The CDR3 loop is CASSPGHFLTYEQYF. The CDR3 nucleotides are TGTGCCAGCAGCCCTGGACATTTCCTTACCTACGAGCAGTACTTC.

The chain joins TRBV7-8 to TRBJ2-3; 9 bases align to TRBD1. Germline V gives CDR1 SGHVS, CDR2 FQNEAQ. J was trimmed by 5 bases and V by 4 bases; bases with no gene match: 4. The CDR3 is 14 amino acids. The CDR3 loop reads CASSSRQGGDTQYF. The CDR3, as DNA: TGTGCCAGCAGCTCCCGACAGGGGGGAGATACGCAGTATTTT. The whole variable domain, filled in from reference TRBV7-8 and TRBJ2-3, reads GAGVSQSPRYKVAKRGQDVALRCDPISGHVSLFWYQQALGQGPEFLTYFQNEAQLDKSGLPSDRFFAERPEGSVSTLKIQRTQQEDSAVYLCASSSRQGGDTQYFGPGTRLTVL.

This clone was recorded a few times. The rearrangement uses TRBV7-2 and TRBJ2-3, with 7 nucleotides matching TRBD1. The V gene's germline CDR1 is SGHTA and CDR2 FQGNSA. Trimming took 7 bases from V and 5 from J; bases not matched to a gene: 12. CDR3 size: 15 residues. CDR3 protein: CASNHGQGVGDTQYF. The CDR3 region has the DNA TGTGCCAGCAACCATGGGCAGGGGGTAGGAGATACGCAGTATTTT. The full variable domain, in which reference TRBV7-2 and TRBJ2-3 provide the parts outside the CDR3, is GAGVSQSPSNKVTEKGKDVELRCDPISGHTALYWYRQSLGQGLEFLIYFQGNSAPDKSGLPSDRFSAERTGGSVSTLTIQRTQQEDSAVYLCASNHGQGVGDTQYFGPGTRLTVL.

Written as DNA, the CDR3 is TGTGCCAGCAGCGCCACTACCTTAGCCGTAGAGACCCAGTACTTC. Encoded protein: CASSATTLAVETQYF. The V gene is TRBV9, the J gene TRBJ2-5; D is undetermined. Germline CDR1 is SGDLS and CDR2 is YYNGEE. Trimming stripped 3 bases from V and 4 bases from J, with 16 bases between. CDR3 length: 15 residues. Based on the CDR3 plus reference TRBV9 and TRBJ2-5, the full variable domain is DSGVTQTPKHLITATGQRVTLRCSPRSGDLSVYWYQQSLDQGLQFLIQYYNGEERAKGNILERFSAQQFPDLHSELNLSSLELGDSALYFCASSATTLAVETQYFGPGTRLLVL.

The V gene is TRBV6-1, the J gene TRBJ2-3; a weak D match, TRBD2 (5 bases). Germline values: CDR1 MNHNS, CDR2 SASEGT. V was clipped by 3 bases and J by 6 bases, with 19 bases between them. This CDR3 is 16 amino acids long. CDR3 sequence: CASSDPGILTTDTQYF. Written as DNA, the CDR3 is TGTGCCAGCAGTGATCCCGGGATCTTAACCACGGATACGCAGTATTTT.

V is TRBV6-4 and J is TRBJ2-4; 7 bases map to TRBD1. Trimming took 4 bases from V and 2 from J; bases not matched to a gene: 5. CDR1 is MRHNA and CDR2 is SNTAGT in the germline V gene. This CDR3 spans 15 amino acids. The CDR3: CASSGPTGTKNIQYF. CDR3 sequence (DNA): TGTGCCAGCAGTGGCCCGACAGGGACCAAAAACATTCAGTACTTC.

In its sample, this clone was seen a few times. V gene TRBV2 combines with J gene TRBJ2-2, with TRBD1 identical over 9 bases. The germline CDR1 and CDR2 sequences are SNHLY and FYNNEI. V shed 7 bases and J 5 bases; nucleotides not matched to a gene: 8. The CDR3 loop spans 15 amino acids. The CDR3, as DNA: TGTGCCAGCACCTTAGACAGGGGGAGGACCGGGGAGCTGTTTTTT. Translated: CASTLDRGRTGELFF.

The chain carries TRBV19 and TRBJ1-3; weak D call: TRBD1 (6 bases). V was pared by 8 bases and J by 4 bases, with 15 bases between. The CDR3 runs 14 residues. In germline, CDR1 is LNHDA, CDR2 SQIVND (reference sequence). This chain's CDR3 is CASRTGREGNTIYF. CDR3 DNA sequence: TGTGCCAGTCGTACAGGGAGGGAAGGAAACACCATATATTTT.

The rearrangement uses TRBV30 and TRBJ2-1; D not resolved. The germline CDR1 and CDR2 sequences are GTSNPN and SVGIG (reference sequence). Trimming cost V 1 base and J 3 bases, with 4 bases left between them. This CDR3 is built from 12 residues. The CDR3 region has the DNA TGTGCCTGGAGTGGTAACTACAATGAGCAGTTCTTC. Its protein is CAWSGNYNEQFF.

This clone was detected once. The gene calls are TRBV27 and TRBJ1-5; D is ambiguous. CDR1 and CDR2 (germline): MNHEY, SMNVEV (reference sequence). Trimming took off 0 bases at V and 0 bases at J, with 9 bases between the two ends. CDR3 length: 16 amino acids. The chain's CDR3 is CASSLSRTYSNQPQHF. In DNA, the CDR3 is TGTGCCAGCAGTTTATCCCGGACTTATAGCAATCAGCCCCAGCATTTT.

This chain links TRBV6-2 or TRBV6-3 with TRBJ1-2; a possible D gene is TRBD1 (6 bases). V was shortened by 5 bases and J by 7 bases, with 14 bases between the two germline ends. Germline CDR1 MNHEY, CDR2 SVGEGT. The CDR3 runs to 13 residues. As DNA, the CDR3 is TGTGCCAGCAGTATCCAGGGGAGGGCTGGCTACACCTTC. It specifies CASSIQGRAGYTF.